This T cell receptor beta chain comes out of a study of shared clonotypes between healthy human individuals. Study conclusions and caveats: Owing to a small donor count, the genetic and exposure-history diversity represented was limited.

The CD8 memory fraction combined CD45RO+ cells with TemRA cells (CCR7-negative CD45RA+). Sequenced by immunoSEQ multiplex PCR; TCRdb stores in-frame clones only, minus some. The repertoire has approximately 88,000 clones, 60% to 75% of them found once; the top ten carry approximately 53%. Germline lookup yields CDR1 MDHEN and CDR2 SYDVKM. The CDR3 extends over 16 amino acids. V trimming: 6 bases; J trimming: 3 bases; junction bases outside the gene matches: 12. Of note for this clone: Its cognate antigen is unknown.

V and J are TRBV28 and TRBJ1-1; 8 nucleotides match TRBD1. The specimen sequenced was memory CD8+ T cells sorted from blood. Subset indicated: CD45RO+ cells pooled with CCR7-negative TemRA cells. This receptor was obtained from a man younger than 45 in good health. The CDR3: CASSPRQGLADTEAFF. The CDR3 coding sequence is TGTGCCAGCAGCCCCCGACAGGGGCTAGCGGACACTGAAGCTTTCTTT. The full variable domain, rest sourced from reference TRBV28 and TRBJ1-1, is DVKVTQSSRYLVKRTGEKVFLECVQDMDHENMFWYRQDPGLGLRLIYFSYDVKMKEKGDIPEGYSVSREKKERFSLILESASTNQTSMYLCASSPRQGLADTEAFFGQGTRLTVV.